Below are 23 T cell receptor beta chains sequenced from a single sample in a study of cytomegalovirus exposure and HLA in healthy donors. 60 Vbeta and 13 Jbeta primers were used in PCR. Using immunoSEQ multiplex PCR, the repertoire was profiled, and TCRdb retains in-frame clones only, with some absent. Of about 150,000 clones listed, about 80% are singletons. The sequencing sample was made of PBMCs. All receptors come from a woman in her thirties or forties in good health and CMV-seronegative.

The DNA for the CDR3 is TGCGCCAGCAGCCAAGTACGGGACATGAACACTGAAGCTTTCTTT. Protein sequence: CASSQVRDMNTEAFF. The V gene is TRBV4-1, the J gene TRBJ1-1; D is perhaps TRBD1 (6 bases). Deletions cut 1 base from V and 0 bases from J, with 9 bases between. This CDR3 spans 15 amino acids. Germline V lookup: CDR1 MGHRA, CDR2 YSYEKL.

The chain employs TRBV6-1 and TRBJ2-2; D is possibly TRBD1 (5 bases). CDR1 is MNHNS, CDR2 SASEGT, per germline. The V gene lost 6 bases and the J gene lost 6 bases, with 17 bases spanning the gap. The CDR3 totals 15 residues. This CDR3 is CASRRQMQGPGELFF. In DNA, the CDR3 is TGTGCCAGCAGGAGGCAGATGCAGGGCCCCGGGGAGCTGTTTTTT.

This clone was recorded once. This chain connects TRBV6-1 to TRBJ1-2, with 10 bases aligning to TRBD1. This CDR3 comprises 15 residues. V was pared by 3 bases and J by 4 bases, with 5 bases of the junction left unmatched. The germline V gene encodes CDR1 MNHNS and CDR2 SASEGT. The CDR3 nucleotides are TGTGCCAGCAGTGAGACAGGGGGCGCAGGCTATGGCTACACCTTC. It encodes CASSETGGAGYGYTF.

J is TRBJ2-1 and V is TRBV5-6; TRBD2 aligns across 9 bases. The V segment lost 1 base and the J segment 8 bases; nucleotides outside the gene matches: 13. Germline loops: CDR1 SGHDT, CDR2 YYEEEE. This CDR3 has 17 amino acids. This CDR3 is CASSLWSSGRWGDEQFF. The CDR3 DNA is TGTGCCAGCAGCTTGTGGAGTAGCGGGAGATGGGGTGATGAGCAGTTCTTC.

J is TRBJ2-1 and V is TRBV27; D unresolved. CDR3 length: 14 residues. The germline V gene has CDR1 MNHEY and CDR2 SMNVEV (reference sequence). The germline V and J ends were trimmed by 10 bases and 0 bases, with 13 bases remaining between them. CDR3 in DNA: TGTGCCACCTCGGTGGTAGCCTCCTACAATGAGCAGTTCTTC. Translating it yields CATSVVASYNEQFF.

The chain uses TRBV5-6 and TRBJ1-2; D is perhaps TRBD1 (5 bases). CDR1 is SGHDT and CDR2 is YYEEEE in the germline V gene. V gave up 6 bases and J gave up 2 bases, with 11 bases separating them. CDR3 length equals 13 residues. CDR3 coding DNA: TGTGCCAGCACCTGGGGGGGAAACTATGGCTACACCTTC. As protein: CASTWGGNYGYTF.

J is TRBJ1-5 and V is TRBV27; D uncertain. V lost 2 bases and J lost 6, with 8 bases in between. Germline CDR1 and CDR2: MNHEY and SMNVEV (reference sequence). The CDR3 sequence is 13 residues long. DNA for the CDR3: TGTGCCAGCAGTTTAGTATCGGGTCAGCCCCAGCATTTT. Translation gives CASSLVSGQPQHF.

V and J are TRBV4-1 and TRBJ2-5, with D perhaps matching TRBD2 (6 bases). Germline assignment: CDR1 MGHRA and CDR2 YSYEKL. V lost 0 bases and J lost 5, with 7 bases in between. This CDR3 has 13 amino acids. CDR3 DNA: TGCGCCAGCAGCCAAGATGGGGGGGAGACCCAGTACTTC. The encoded protein is CASSQDGGETQYF.

The V gene is TRBV10-3, the J gene TRBJ1-2; D remains unclear. Trimming took off 4 bases at V and 5 bases at J, with 8 bases between the two ends. This CDR3 region has 12 residues. CDR1 and CDR2 (germline): ENHRY, SYGVKD. CDR3 nucleotides: TGTGCCATCAGTGTACAGAAGTATGGCTACACCTTC. Translation gives CAISVQKYGYTF.

This clone was seen only a few times. V gene TRBV5-8 combines with J gene TRBJ2-1, with 9 bases aligning to TRBD2. Germline CDR1 and CDR2: SGHTS and YDEGEE. CDR3 length: 15 residues. With V trimmed by 5 bases and J by 4 bases, 7 bases remained unmatched. CDR3 nucleotides: TGTGCCAGCAGTCTGCCGGCGGGGGGGTACAATGAGCAGTTCTTC. It translates to CASSLPAGGYNEQFF.

In its sample, this clone was seen a few times. The chain links TRBV6-6 to TRBJ1-2; a weak D match, TRBD1 (6 bases). V was trimmed by 6 bases and J by 3 bases, leaving 11 bases between them. From germline, CDR1 is MNHNY and CDR2 SVGAGI (reference sequence). This CDR3 spans 13 amino acids. The CDR3 DNA reads TGTGCCAGCAGCCGGAAGGGGGACTATGGCTACACCTTC. Translated, it gives CASSRKGDYGYTF.

This clone occurred a few times. V and J are TRBV30 and TRBJ1-5; perhaps TRBD1 as D (6 bases). The CDR3 is 13 amino acids. The V and J ends lost 2 bases and 7 bases respectively, with 12 bases between them. Germline lookup yields CDR1 GTSNPN and CDR2 SVGIG (reference sequence). The CDR3 region has the DNA TGTGCCTGGAGTACCTCAGGGGACCAGCCCCAGCATTTT. The encoded protein is CAWSTSGDQPQHF.

The rearrangement links TRBV19 to TRBJ1-1; 8 nucleotides agree with TRBD1. V trimming: 2 bases; J trimming: 7 bases; junction bases outside the gene matches: 9. The CDR3 spans 15 residues. Germline loops: CDR1 LNHDA, CDR2 SQIVND (reference sequence). DNA of the CDR3: TGTGCCAGTAGTATACAGGGGGCGAGTTCAGGTGAAGCTTTCTTT. Protein: CASSIQGASSGEAFF.

V and J are TRBV29-1 and TRBJ1-2; D not certain. This CDR3 is built from 14 residues. V was clipped by 3 bases and J by 5 bases, with 16 bases between them. Per germline, CDR1 SQVTM and CDR2 ANQGSEA. The CDR3 reads CSVDGEETIYGYTF. The CDR3 DNA sequence: TGCAGCGTTGACGGGGAGGAAACTATATATGGCTACACCTTC.

J is TRBJ2-3 and V is TRBV4-1; 11 bases are shared with TRBD2. Germline V gene data show CDR1 as MGHRA and CDR2 as YSYEKL. The CDR3 consists of 16 residues. Unmatched junction bases numbered 6, after V lost 2 bases and J lost 5 bases. CDR3 protein: CASSQPSGGRGDTQYF. The DNA for the CDR3 is TGCGCCAGCAGCCAACCTAGCGGGGGGCGGGGAGATACGCAGTATTTT.

The chain is built from TRBV10-1 and TRBJ1-2; the match to TRBD1 covers 8 bases. CDR3 length: 14 amino acids. Germline-derived CDR1 and CDR2 are WNHNN and SYGVQD (reference sequence). V lost 6 bases, J lost 6 bases, and 9 bases stayed unmatched. The CDR3 DNA reads TGCGCCAGCAGAGGGGACAGGTCAGACGATGGCTACACCTTC. This translates into CASRGDRSDDGYTF.

V and J are TRBV6-5 and TRBJ1-1, with D possibly being TRBD1 (5 bases). CDR1 and CDR2 from the germline V gene are MNHEY and SVGAGI. Trimming shortened V by 5 bases and J by 3 bases, and 13 bases separated the two germline ends. The CDR3 contains 14 residues. The CDR3 DNA is TGTGCCAGCAGTGAAGAGGCAGGGCACACTGAAGCTTTCTTT. It encodes CASSEEAGHTEAFF.

This chain joins TRBV7-9 and TRBJ1-6; D gene unclear. Germline CDR1 and CDR2: SEHNR and FQNEAQ (reference sequence). Trimming removed 2 bases at V and 7 bases at J, with 12 bases between. The CDR3 runs 15 residues. The CDR3 protein is CASSLLGVPNSPLHF. The CDR3 nucleotides are TGTGCCAGCAGCTTACTGGGAGTTCCCAATTCACCCCTCCACTTT.

The chain employs TRBV6-5 and TRBJ2-1; the D gene is possibly TRBD1 (6 bases). V gave up 0 bases and J gave up 7 bases, with 16 bases separating them. This CDR3 has 16 amino acids. The germline CDR1 and CDR2 sequences are MNHEY and SVGAGI. CDR3 protein: CASSYSIWQGMNEQFF. CDR3 DNA sequence: TGTGCCAGCAGTTACTCGATATGGCAGGGGATGAATGAGCAGTTCTTC.

Of note for this clone: Other DNA variants within this sample encode the same CDR3. The chain uses TRBV18 and TRBJ2-7; D is possibly TRBD2 (6 bases). Germline values: CDR1 KGHSH, CDR2 LQKENI. Trimming took 3 bases from V and 6 from J, leaving 9 bases between them. This CDR3 is built from 12 residues. The CDR3 sequence is CASSPGGAEQYF. The CDR3 DNA is TGTGCCAGCTCACCCGGAGGGGCCGAGCAGTACTTC.

This chain uses TRBV6-1 with TRBJ2-3; 10 bases map to TRBD2. V dropped 2 bases and J dropped 6; count of bases not matched to a gene: 17. The CDR3 consists of 19 residues. Germline CDR1 and CDR2: MNHNS and SASEGT. The CDR3 region is CASSELGLAGALYRDTQYF. Here the CDR3 DNA reads TGTGCCAGCAGTGAATTGGGTCTAGCGGGGGCCCTCTATAGGGATACGCAGTATTTT.

The chain is built from TRBV20-1 and TRBJ1-1; D possibly corresponds to TRBD1 (5 bases). CDR3 length: 11 amino acids. V dropped 2 bases and J dropped 4 bases, with 5 bases sitting between them. The germline V gene has CDR1 DFQATT and CDR2 SNEGSKA (reference sequence). CDR3 DNA: TGCAGTGCTAGACAGGGCACTGAAGCTTTCTTT. It encodes CSARQGTEAFF.

The V gene is TRBV5-8, the J gene TRBJ2-3; tentatively, D is TRBD2 (6 bases). The CDR3 sequence is 13 residues long. The V end was cut by 0 bases, the J end by 14 bases, with 16 bases between. CDR1 and CDR2 from the germline V gene are SGHTS and YDEGEE. CDR3 amino acids: CASSLAGGEQPYF. The CDR3, as DNA: TGTGCCAGCAGCTTGGCCGGGGGAGAGCAGCCGTATTTT.